The 25 T cell receptor beta chains reported below all come from one sample, sequenced in a study of breast tumors, draining lymph nodes, adjacent tissues (dated by TCRdb to about 2016). The protocol used for the library was multiplex PCR. Sequencing was carried out with an Illumina HiSeq 2000. TCRdb reprocessed the public reads (quality trimming at Q25 with fastp, clone calling with MiXCR) and kept in-frame beta chains. When rows share a CDR3 protein, they turn into one entry using the most common DNA and genes. In this sample the table shows about 200,000 distinct CDR3 sequences, approximately 31% of which occur a single time. The top ten clones comprise roughly 4% of the sample. Lymph node samples were obtained from the axillary draining lymph nodes of breast cancer patients. The sequencing sample was made of axillary lymph node tissue. These TCRs come from a female donor with breast cancer. Some clones in this sample may be carry-over from other donors' samples.

In its sample, this clonotype was seen many times. The chain employs TRBV10-3 and TRBJ2-5; D possibly uses TRBD1 or TRBD2 (5 bases each). The CDR3 covers 12 residues. V shed 4 bases and J shed 5 bases, with 8 bases lying between them. CDR1 is ENHRY, CDR2 SYGVKD, per germline. In nucleotides, the CDR3 is TGTGCCATCAGTGCCGGGACGGAGACCCAGTACTTC. Residues: CAISAGTETQYF.

Comment on this clonotype: A much larger clonotype is one base distant, so this may be a read error. The conserved final phenylalanine or tryptophan is absent from the CDR3, which likely points to a read error. This chain links TRBV7-2 with TRBJ2-3, with D uncertain. The CDR3 is 14 residues long. Germline loops: CDR1 SGHTA, CDR2 FQGNSA. Deletions cut 6 bases from V and 0 bases from J, with 10 bases between. CDR3 DNA: TGTGCCAGCAGTCCGCCCCCTAGCACAGATACGCAGTATCTT. Amino acids: CASSPPPSTDTQYL.

The table lists this clonotype with many counts. V gene TRBV11-2 combines with J gene TRBJ2-3; weak D call: TRBD2 (5 bases). The length of the CDR3 is 14 residues. CDR1 is SGHAT and CDR2 is FQNNGV in the germline V gene. The V and J ends lost 1 base and 3 bases respectively, with 8 bases between them. The CDR3 nucleotides read TGTGCCAGCAGCTTAGTGGGAGCGACAGATACGCAGTATTTT. Its protein is CASSLVGATDTQYF.

This chain joins TRBV5-4 and TRBJ2-5; tentative D call: TRBD2 (5 bases). The CDR3 length is 14 residues. Germline-derived CDR1 and CDR2 are SGHNT and YYREEE (reference sequence). V shed 4 bases and J shed 4 bases, with 14 bases lying between them. CDR3 sequence (DNA): TGTGCCAGCAGCCCCGGTAGCGCGGGAGAGACCCAGTACTTC. Translating gives CASSPGSAGETQYF.

About this clonotype: Just one base apart from a much larger clone, this may be a read error. The chain recombines TRBV2 with TRBJ1-1; the D is unclear. The CDR3 loop spans 12 amino acids. V shed 3 bases and J shed 0 bases, with 2 bases lying between them. CDR1 and CDR2 (germline): SNHLY, FYNNEI. The CDR3 nucleotides are TGTGCCAGCAGTGAGTTGAACACTGAAGCTTTCTTT. Encoded protein: CASSELNTEAFF.

CDR3: CASSYGSTGGGANVLTF. CDR3 nucleotides: TGTGCCAGCAGTTACGGGAGCACAGGGGGTGGGGCCAACGTCCTGACTTTC. This chain uses TRBV6-6 with TRBJ2-6; 8 bases line up with TRBD1. The CDR3 runs 17 residues. J was trimmed by 3 bases and V by 2 bases; bases with no gene match: 6. Germline CDR1 and CDR2: MNHNY and SVGAGI (reference sequence).

This chain joins TRBV5-1 and TRBJ2-5; D call uncertain. Trimming took 0 bases from V and 2 from J, leaving 8 bases between them. CDR1 and CDR2 (germline): SGHRS, YFSETQ. This CDR3 comprises 14 residues. DNA of the CDR3: TGCGCCAGCAGCTTGGCGGTGGATCAAGAGACCCAGTACTTC. Translating gives CASSLAVDQETQYF.

The table lists this clonotype with many counts. A much larger clone is a single base away; this may be a read error. CDR3 sequence: CASSPSDEPFF. CDR3 DNA: TGTGCCAGCAGCCCATCTGATGAGCCGTTCTTC. The rearrangement links TRBV11-2 to TRBJ2-1; no definite D call. The CDR3 is 11 residues long. Germline values: CDR1 SGHAT, CDR2 FQNNGV.

This chain links TRBV28 with TRBJ2-1; the match to TRBD2 covers 7 bases. Germline assignment: CDR1 MDHEN and CDR2 SYDVKM. Trimming took 5 bases from V and 11 from J; bases not matched to a gene: 9. The CDR3 runs to 13 residues. The CDR3 here is CASSPGTKVQQFF. As DNA, the CDR3 is TGTGCCAGCAGTCCCGGGACTAAAGTTCAGCAGTTCTTC.

The genes are TRBV10-3 and TRBJ2-3; 13 nucleotides match TRBD2. The germline CDR1 and CDR2 sequences are ENHRY and SYGVKD. CDR3 length equals 15 residues. The V gene end was trimmed by 5 bases and the J gene end by 3 bases; junction bases not matched to a gene: 2. CDR3 region: CAISTGLAGTDTQYF. The CDR3 DNA sequence: TGTGCCATCAGTACGGGACTAGCGGGAACAGATACGCAGTATTTT.

The chain links TRBV10-3 to TRBJ1-2; no clear D. Germline V gene sequence: CDR1 ENHRY, CDR2 SYGVKD. CDR3 length: 11 residues. Trimming cost V 5 bases and J 3 bases, with 4 bases left between them. For the CDR3, the DNA is TGTGCCATCAGTTGGGACTATGGCTACACCTTC. Protein product: CAISWDYGYTF.

Regarding this clonotype: A read error may produce the germline difference seen at one junction end. The chain combines TRBV7-2 with TRBJ1-3, with 8 bases fitting TRBD1. Germline V gene sequence: CDR1 SGHTA, CDR2 FQGNSA. The CDR3 spans 18 residues. For the CDR3, the DNA is TGTGCCGGCAGCTCCCAGGGTTCGGACAGGGAGTCTGGAAACACCATATATTTT. Its translation: CAGSSQGSDRESGNTIYF.

This clonotype was observed at least ten times. V usage is TRBV2 and J usage is TRBJ1-2, with a weak D call TRBD1 (5 bases). The CDR3 runs to 14 residues. Germline V CDR1 and CDR2: SNHLY, FYNNEI. Trimming removed 4 bases from V and 2 bases from J, with 11 bases in between. CDR3 nucleotides: TGTGCCAGCAGTGGGGAGGGGACCAACTATGGCTACACCTTC. Translation gives CASSGEGTNYGYTF.

This clonotype came up many times. The chain links TRBV7-6 to TRBJ1-6, with D possibly being TRBD1 (6 bases). This CDR3 contains 13 residues. Per the germline V gene, CDR1 is SGHVS and CDR2 is FNYEAQ. V lost 4 bases and J lost 16, with 17 bases in between. The CDR3 spells CASSSDRYSPLHF. The CDR3 DNA sequence: TGTGCCAGCAGCTCAGACAGGTATAGCCCGCTCCACTTT.

This clonotype was seen a few times. The CDR3 loop is CASSPKGGSLNTEAFF. The CDR3 nucleotides read TGTGCCAGCAGCCCCAAGGGCGGCAGTTTGAACACTGAAGCTTTCTTT. The chain is built from TRBV7-2 and TRBJ1-1, with unresolved D. Germline V gene sequence: CDR1 SGHTA, CDR2 FQGNSA. V lost 5 bases and J 0 bases, leaving 16 bases between the germline ends. The CDR3 loop spans 16 amino acids.

With regard to this clonotype: A much more abundant neighbour one base away suggests this may be a read error. The chain joins TRBV20-1 to TRBJ2-1, with 9 bases aligning to TRBD2. The CDR3 contains 13 residues. Germline CDR1 is DFQATT and CDR2 is SNEGSKA (reference sequence). The CDR3 reads CSARASGDNAQFF. CDR3 nucleotide sequence: TGCAGTGCTAGAGCTAGCGGGGACAATGCGCAGTTCTTC.

At least ten counts were recorded for this clonotype. The V gene is TRBV7-9, the J gene TRBJ2-7; 7 bases agree with TRBD1. This CDR3 is 13 amino acids long. Germline loops: CDR1 SEHNR, CDR2 FQNEAQ (reference sequence). Trimming removed 8 bases from V and 2 bases from J; junction bases left unmatched: 6. CDR3 region: CASQTGMAYEQYF. The CDR3, as DNA: TGTGCCAGCCAGACAGGGATGGCCTACGAGCAGTACTTC. Supplemented by reference TRBV7-9 and TRBJ2-7, the full variable domain reads DTGVSQNPRHKITKRGQNVTFRCDPISEHNRLYWYRQTLGQGPEFLTYFQNEAQLEKSRLLSDRFSAERPKGSFSTLEIQRTEQGDSAMYLCASQTGMAYEQYFGPGTRLTVT.

About this clonotype: One end of the junction fails to match germline, which may point to a read error. CDR3 amino acids: CASSQGQAEDTQYF. In nucleotides, the CDR3 is TGCGCCAGCAGCCAGGGACAGGCAGAAGACACCCAGTACTTC. The rearrangement joins TRBV5-1 to TRBJ2-5; 8 positions match TRBD1. Germline-derived CDR1 and CDR2 are SGHRS and YFSETQ. The CDR3 runs to 14 residues.

In its sample, this clonotype was seen many times. The J gene is TRBJ1-2, the V gene TRBV28, with D uncertain. Germline CDR1 reads MDHEN; CDR2 reads SYDVKM. Trimming stripped 8 bases from V and 2 bases from J, with 12 bases between. CDR3 size: 13 residues. The CDR3 DNA follows: TGTGCCAGCTATAGGAGGACCAACTATGGCTACACCTTC. Protein product: CASYRRTNYGYTF.

At least ten counts were recorded for this clonotype. The chain recombines TRBV7-8 with TRBJ2-3; the match to TRBD1 covers 7 bases. The V gene's germline CDR1 is SGHVS and CDR2 FQNEAQ. V shed 5 bases and J 0 bases; nucleotides not matched to a gene: 17. The CDR3 runs to 19 residues. In DNA, the CDR3 is TGTGCCAGCAGCGGCACCGGGACAGACCTATCGACTAGCACAGATACGCAGTATTTT. The encoded protein is CASSGTGTDLSTSTDTQYF.

As concerns this clonotype: A read error may be the cause here, since a much bigger clone is one base away. The chain joins TRBV13 to TRBJ1-6; D not resolved. V lost 8 bases, J lost 2 bases, and 13 bases lay in between. This CDR3 has 15 residues. Looked up from germline, CDR1 is PRHDT and CDR2 is FYEKMQ (reference sequence). The CDR3 coding sequence is TGTGCCAGCGGCCCCCCACCTACCTATAATTCACCCCTCCACTTT. Translation: CASGPPPTYNSPLHF.

This clonotype was observed at least ten times. The chain joins TRBV20-1 to TRBJ1-4; a weak D match, TRBD1 (6 bases). V shed 5 bases and J shed 1 base, with 26 bases lying between them. This CDR3 comprises 19 residues. Germline lookup yields CDR1 DFQATT and CDR2 SNEGSKA (reference sequence). The CDR3 DNA reads as TGCAGTGCTCCTTCTCCCCAACAGGGAAGGAAAGGAACTAATGAAAAACTGTTTTTT. Its protein product is CSAPSPQQGRKGTNEKLFF.

Comments on this clonotype: A read error may be the cause here, since a much bigger clone is one base away. The chain couples TRBV5-1 to TRBJ2-7, with 14 positions matching TRBD2. Germline lookup yields CDR1 SGHRS and CDR2 YFSETQ. This CDR3 is built from 17 residues. CDR3 bases: TGCGCCGGCAGCCGGACTAGCGGGGGGTCAACCTCCTACGAGCAGTACTTC. Residues: CAGSRTSGGSTSYEQYF.

This clonotype was recorded many times. The chain links TRBV2 to TRBJ2-1, with 8 bases lining up with TRBD2. The germline gives CDR1 SNHLY, CDR2 FYNNEI. This CDR3 has 15 residues. The trim removed 4 bases at V and 3 bases at J, leaving 5 bases unmatched. In nucleotides, the CDR3 is TGTGCCAGCAGTGTCGCGGGGGGCAGCTACAATGAGCAGTTCTTC. Its translation: CASSVAGGSYNEQFF.

The CDR3 reads CASSLWAGGSGELFF. CDR3 DNA sequence: TGTGCCAGTAGTCTGTGGGCGGGAGGTTCCGGGGAGCTGTTTTTT. The chain joins TRBV19 to TRBJ2-2; 8 bases match TRBD2. From germline, CDR1 is LNHDA and CDR2 SQIVND (reference sequence). The CDR3 contains 15 residues. With V trimmed by 5 bases and J by 6 bases, 8 bases remained unmatched.